This TCR beta chain was profiled in a study of patients and donors after allogeneic stem cell transplantation. Germline V gene lookup returns CDR1 GTSNPN and CDR2 SVGIG (reference sequence). The CDR3 is 13 residues long. The germline V and J ends were trimmed by 1 base and 4 bases, with 8 bases remaining between them. MiXCR, run by TCRdb on the RT-PCR reads, gives a single entry per CDR3 protein. Of about 230,000 distinct CDR3 sequences listed, roughly an eighth were seen once; the top ten hold around 10%. The sequence was collected from a human donor who was either an allogeneic HSCT recipient or a stem cell or donor lymphocyte infusion donor (not recorded which). It is not recorded whose cells these are; they may come from a transplant donor. This chain joins TRBV30 and TRBJ1-5; no firm D call. Input material: blood, either unsorted or a sorted T cell fraction (not recorded which). In DNA form, the CDR3 reads TGTGCCTGGAGTGGGAAAGGGAATCAGCCCCAGCATTTT. It translates to CAWSGKGNQPQHF.